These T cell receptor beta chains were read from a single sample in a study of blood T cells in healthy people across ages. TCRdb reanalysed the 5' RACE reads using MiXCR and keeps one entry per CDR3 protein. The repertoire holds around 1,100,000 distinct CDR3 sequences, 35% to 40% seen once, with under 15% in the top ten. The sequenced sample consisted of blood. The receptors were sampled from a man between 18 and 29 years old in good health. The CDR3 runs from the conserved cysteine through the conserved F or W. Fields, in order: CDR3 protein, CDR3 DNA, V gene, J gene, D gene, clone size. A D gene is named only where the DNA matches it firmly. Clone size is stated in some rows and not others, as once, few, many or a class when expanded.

cdr3_aa: CSVEQAGTDTGELFF
cdr3_nt: TGCAGCGTTGAACAAGCGGGGACAGACACCGGGGAGCTGTTTTTT
v_call: TRBV29-1
j_call: TRBJ2-2
d_call: .
clone_size: few

cdr3_aa: CASSLRTGNGPYGYTF
cdr3_nt: TGTGCCAGCAGCTTGAGGACAGGGAACGGCCCCTATGGCTACACCTTC
v_call: TRBV7-9
j_call: TRBJ1-2
d_call: TRBD1
clone_size: .

cdr3_aa: CASSLTGADCPGTDTQYF
cdr3_nt: TGTGCTAGCAGCTTAACAGGGGCCGATTGTCCGGGCACAGATACGCAGTATTTT
v_call: TRBV7-7
j_call: TRBJ2-3
d_call: TRBD1
clone_size: .

cdr3_aa: CASSQDFTAGSNQPQHF
cdr3_nt: TGCGCCAGCAGCCAAGATTTTACAGCTGGGAGCAATCAGCCCCAGCATTTT
v_call: TRBV4-1
j_call: TRBJ1-5
d_call: .
clone_size: .

cdr3_aa: CSVEGQGRSGSQNIQYF
cdr3_nt: TGCAGCGTTGAAGGACAGGGTCGGTCCGGTAGCCAAAACATTCAGTACTTC
v_call: TRBV29-1
j_call: TRBJ2-4
d_call: TRBD1
clone_size: .

cdr3_aa: CASSLTYSYNEQYF
cdr3_nt: TGTGCCAGCAGCTTAACGTATTCCTACAATGAGCAGTACTTC
v_call: TRBV7-2
j_call: TRBJ2-7
d_call: .
clone_size: once

cdr3_aa: CSAISPGQACNEQFF
cdr3_nt: TGCAGTGCTATCTCCCCCGGACAGGCATGCAATGAGCAGTTCTTC
v_call: TRBV20-1
j_call: TRBJ2-1
d_call: TRBD1
clone_size: .

cdr3_aa: CASSLDTSTDTQYF
cdr3_nt: TGCGCCAGCAGCTTGGACACGAGCACAGATACGCAGTATTTT
v_call: TRBV7-2
j_call: TRBJ2-3
d_call: .
clone_size: many

cdr3_aa: CASSGGQIGTGELFF
cdr3_nt: TGTGCCAGCAGCGGGGGACAGATTGGCACCGGGGAGCTGTTTTTT
v_call: TRBV13
j_call: TRBJ2-2
d_call: TRBD1
clone_size: .

cdr3_aa: CASSPTSGIYGYTF
cdr3_nt: TGTGCCAGCAGCCCGACGTCAGGGATCTATGGCTACACCTTC
v_call: TRBV9
j_call: TRBJ1-2
d_call: .
clone_size: .

cdr3_aa: CASRLRTSGNSYNEQYF
cdr3_nt: TGTGCCAGCAGACTAAGGACTAGCGGGAACTCCTACAATGAGCAGTACTTC
v_call: TRBV2
j_call: TRBJ2-7
d_call: TRBD2
clone_size: .

cdr3_aa: CASSDRVSPEQYF
cdr3_nt: TGTGCCAGCAGCGACAGGGTTTCCCCCGAGCAGTACTTC
v_call: TRBV28
j_call: TRBJ2-7
d_call: TRBD1
clone_size: .

cdr3_aa: CASSLVVGGTTNEKLFF
cdr3_nt: TGTGCCAGCAGCTTGGTGGTCGGAGGGACAACTAATGAAAAACTGTTTTTT
v_call: TRBV5-6
j_call: TRBJ1-4
d_call: .
clone_size: .

cdr3_aa: CATSDSYREDSNQPQHF
cdr3_nt: TGTGCCACCAGTGATTCTTACCGGGAAGATAGCAATCAGCCCCAGCATTTT
v_call: TRBV24-1
j_call: TRBJ1-5
d_call: .
clone_size: few

cdr3_aa: CASSYGLGSYNEQFF
cdr3_nt: TGCGCCAGCAGTTACGGTTTGGGCTCCTACAATGAGCAGTTCTTC
v_call: TRBV5-1
j_call: TRBJ2-1
d_call: .
clone_size: .

cdr3_aa: CAISPAGIDEQYF
cdr3_nt: TGTGCCATCAGCCCCGCAGGGATCGATGAGCAGTACTTC
v_call: TRBV10-3
j_call: TRBJ2-4
d_call: .
clone_size: .

cdr3_aa: CASSYQPTNTGELFF
cdr3_nt: TGTGCCAGCAGTTATCAGCCCACGAACACCGGGGAGCTGTTTTTT
v_call: TRBV27
j_call: TRBJ2-2
d_call: .
clone_size: .

cdr3_aa: CASKKGQLDKLFF
cdr3_nt: TGTGCCAGCAAAAAGGGACAATTGGATAAACTGTTTTTT
v_call: TRBV12-3/TRBV12-4
j_call: TRBJ1-4
d_call: .
clone_size: .

cdr3_aa: CASSQVRQGTQYF
cdr3_nt: TGCGCTAGCAGCCAAGTACGACAGGGTACGCAGTATTTT
v_call: TRBV4-3
j_call: TRBJ2-3
d_call: TRBD1
clone_size: .

cdr3_aa: CSAMGADTQYF
cdr3_nt: TGCAGTGCTATGGGGGCAGATACGCAGTATTTT
v_call: TRBV20-1
j_call: TRBJ2-3
d_call: .
clone_size: few

cdr3_aa: CASRRQGAFLNQPQHF
cdr3_nt: TGCGCCAGCAGGCGACAGGGGGCATTTTTAAATCAGCCCCAGCATTTT
v_call: TRBV4-3
j_call: TRBJ1-5
d_call: TRBD1
clone_size: .

cdr3_aa: CASSYTGPITYEQYF
cdr3_nt: TGTGCCAGCAGTTACACAGGGCCGATCACCTACGAGCAGTACTTC
v_call: TRBV6-6
j_call: TRBJ2-7
d_call: .
clone_size: .

cdr3_aa: CASTPGLAGYNEQFF
cdr3_nt: TGTGCCAGCACCCCGGGACTAGCGGGGTACAATGAGCAGTTCTTC
v_call: TRBV6-2/TRBV6-3
j_call: TRBJ2-1
d_call: TRBD2
clone_size: .

cdr3_aa: CASSNGLFGYKNYGYTF
cdr3_nt: TGTGCCAGCAGCAACGGGCTTTTTGGATACAAAAACTATGGTTACACCTTC
v_call: TRBV21-1
j_call: TRBJ1-2
d_call: .
clone_size: .

cdr3_aa: CASSSGPLGVGTEAFF
cdr3_nt: TGTGCCAGCAGTTCGGGGCCCCTAGGGGTGGGCACTGAAGCTTTCTTT
v_call: TRBV12-3/TRBV12-4
j_call: TRBJ1-1
d_call: .
clone_size: few

cdr3_aa: CASTQAVEQFF
cdr3_nt: TGTGCCAGCACCCAAGCCGTCGAGCAGTTCTTC
v_call: TRBV28
j_call: TRBJ2-1
d_call: .
clone_size: .

cdr3_aa: CASSLVGDGTNYEQYF
cdr3_nt: TGTGCCAGCAGCTTAGTGGGGGATGGAACCAACTACGAGCAGTACTTC
v_call: TRBV7-9
j_call: TRBJ2-7
d_call: .
clone_size: .

cdr3_aa: CASSVGPWTEPNYGYTF
cdr3_nt: TGTGCCAGCAGCGTAGGGCCCTGGACGGAACCTAACTATGGCTACACCTTC
v_call: TRBV9
j_call: TRBJ1-2
d_call: .
clone_size: few

cdr3_aa: CASSLARGTDQETQYF
cdr3_nt: TGTGCCAGCAGCTTAGCGCGCGGCACTGACCAAGAGACCCAGTACTTC
v_call: TRBV7-8
j_call: TRBJ2-5
d_call: .
clone_size: once

cdr3_aa: CASRPTRGPNTEAFF
cdr3_nt: TGCGCCAGCAGACCAACCCGGGGACCGAACACTGAAGCTTTCTTT
v_call: TRBV5-1
j_call: TRBJ1-1
d_call: .
clone_size: .

cdr3_aa: CAISEGLEGGEQFF
cdr3_nt: TGTGCCATCAGTGAGGGGTTGGAAGGAGGTGAGCAGTTCTTC
v_call: TRBV10-3
j_call: TRBJ2-1
d_call: .
clone_size: .

cdr3_aa: CASSEGDSGYTF
cdr3_nt: TGTGCCAGCAGTGAAGGGGACTCTGGCTACACCTTC
v_call: TRBV6-1
j_call: TRBJ1-2
d_call: .
clone_size: few

cdr3_aa: CASSLRLAMMTNEQFF
cdr3_nt: TGTGCCAGCAGTTTAAGGCTAGCAATGATGACCAATGAGCAGTTCTTC
v_call: TRBV27
j_call: TRBJ2-1
d_call: .
clone_size: .

cdr3_aa: CASSLVHIGRVDTEAFF
cdr3_nt: TGTGCCAGCAGCTTAGTTCATATAGGACGGGTGGACACTGAAGCTTTCTTT
v_call: TRBV11-2
j_call: TRBJ1-1
d_call: .
clone_size: .

cdr3_aa: CASSHGRGYTDTQYF
cdr3_nt: TGTGCCAGCAGCCACGGGCGGGGTTACACAGATACGCAGTATTTT
v_call: TRBV7-2
j_call: TRBJ2-3
d_call: .
clone_size: .

cdr3_aa: CASSPSAQGVNSPLHF
cdr3_nt: TGTGCCAGCTCCCCCTCCGCCCAGGGGGTTAATTCACCCCTCCACTTT
v_call: TRBV18
j_call: TRBJ1-6
d_call: TRBD1
clone_size: .

cdr3_aa: CSARDGGAFGEQYF
cdr3_nt: TGCAGTGCTAGAGACGGGGGCGCATTTGGCGAGCAGTACTTC
v_call: TRBV20-1
j_call: TRBJ2-7
d_call: .
clone_size: .

cdr3_aa: CASSEAPGANNEQFF
cdr3_nt: TGTGCCAGCAGTGAAGCGCCGGGGGCCAACAATGAGCAGTTCTTC
v_call: TRBV6-1
j_call: TRBJ2-1
d_call: .
clone_size: few

cdr3_aa: CASSSSYGATDTQYF
cdr3_nt: TGTGCCAGCAGCTCCTCATACGGGGCCACAGATACGCAGTATTTT
v_call: TRBV13
j_call: TRBJ2-3
d_call: .
clone_size: .

cdr3_aa: CAWSTQDRGGQPQHF
cdr3_nt: TGTGCCTGGAGTACTCAAGACAGGGGCGGTCAGCCCCAGCATTTT
v_call: TRBV30
j_call: TRBJ1-5
d_call: TRBD1
clone_size: .

cdr3_aa: CASTRTGVSTEAFF
cdr3_nt: TGCGCCAGCACCAGGACAGGGGTGAGCACTGAAGCTTTCTTT
v_call: TRBV4-3
j_call: TRBJ1-1
d_call: TRBD1
clone_size: few

cdr3_aa: CASSSRTSGLQETQYF
cdr3_nt: TGTGCCAGCAGCTCTAGGACTAGCGGATTACAAGAGACCCAGTACTTC
v_call: TRBV7-9
j_call: TRBJ2-5
d_call: TRBD2
clone_size: .

cdr3_aa: CASSQDFRTRPYGYTF
cdr3_nt: TGCGCCAGCAGCCAAGATTTCAGGACGCGGCCCTATGGCTACACCTTC
v_call: TRBV4-3
j_call: TRBJ1-2
d_call: .
clone_size: .

cdr3_aa: CASSFGDSGNTEAFF
cdr3_nt: TGTGCCAGCAGTTTCGGCGACAGTGGGAACACTGAAGCTTTCTTT
v_call: TRBV12-3/TRBV12-4
j_call: TRBJ1-1
d_call: .
clone_size: few

cdr3_aa: CASSQEWDRVDGYTF
cdr3_nt: TGCGCCAGCAGCCAAGAATGGGACAGGGTCGATGGCTACACCTTC
v_call: TRBV4-3
j_call: TRBJ1-2
d_call: TRBD1
clone_size: few

cdr3_aa: CASSYSTPAYGYTF
cdr3_nt: TGTGCCAGCAGTTACTCGACACCGGCCTATGGCTACACCTTC
v_call: TRBV6-6
j_call: TRBJ1-2
d_call: .
clone_size: .

cdr3_aa: CASSSSHRGDTQYF
cdr3_nt: TGTGCCAGCAGTTCATCCCACAGGGGAGATACGCAGTATTTT
v_call: TRBV6-2/TRBV6-3
j_call: TRBJ2-3
d_call: TRBD1
clone_size: few

cdr3_aa: CASSQARTGKPYNEQYF
cdr3_nt: TGTGCCAGCAGCCAAGCCCGGACAGGGAAGCCCTACAATGAGCAGTACTTC
v_call: TRBV14
j_call: TRBJ2-7
d_call: TRBD1
clone_size: .

cdr3_aa: CASIDYADSDEEFF
cdr3_nt: TGTGCCAGCATCGATTACGCGGATTCGGATGAGGAGTTCTTC
v_call: TRBV12-3/TRBV12-4
j_call: TRBJ2-1
d_call: .
clone_size: .

cdr3_aa: CASSLPRFPTVQATNSPLHF
cdr3_nt: TGTGCCAGCAGCTTACCACGGTTCCCCACAGTCCAGGCTACTAATTCACCCCTCCACTTT
v_call: TRBV7-2
j_call: TRBJ1-6
d_call: .
clone_size: .

cdr3_aa: CSAGQRDVNTEAFF
cdr3_nt: TGCAGTGCTGGTCAACGGGACGTGAACACTGAAGCTTTCTTT
v_call: TRBV20-1
j_call: TRBJ1-1
d_call: .
clone_size: .

cdr3_aa: CASSPGGGHKNTEAFF
cdr3_nt: TGTGCCAGCAGCCCGGGGGGAGGACACAAGAACACTGAAGCTTTCTTT
v_call: TRBV7-9
j_call: TRBJ1-1
d_call: .
clone_size: .

cdr3_aa: CASSRRTGAGSEKLFF
cdr3_nt: TGTGCCAGCAGTCGACGGACAGGGGCAGGGAGTGAAAAACTGTTTTTT
v_call: TRBV25-1
j_call: TRBJ1-4
d_call: TRBD1
clone_size: few

cdr3_aa: CSARGLAVGSNYGYTF
cdr3_nt: TGCAGTGCTAGAGGTCTAGCCGTGGGGTCCAACTATGGCTACACCTTC
v_call: TRBV20-1
j_call: TRBJ1-2
d_call: .
clone_size: .

cdr3_aa: CASSLGEDRGNYGYTF
cdr3_nt: TGTGCCAGCAGCTTAGGAGAGGACAGGGGGAATTATGGCTACACCTTC
v_call: TRBV7-6
j_call: TRBJ1-2
d_call: TRBD1
clone_size: few

cdr3_aa: CAISDPRATNEKLFF
cdr3_nt: TGTGCCATCAGTGACCCTAGGGCAACTAATGAAAAACTGTTTTTT
v_call: TRBV10-3
j_call: TRBJ1-4
d_call: .
clone_size: .

cdr3_aa: CASSWGQGATDTQYF
cdr3_nt: TGTGCCAGCAGCTGGGGACAGGGGGCAACAGATACGCAGTATTTT
v_call: TRBV7-9
j_call: TRBJ2-3
d_call: TRBD1
clone_size: few

cdr3_aa: CASSPEYTSTDTQYF
cdr3_nt: TGTGCCAGCAGCCCGGAATATACTAGCACAGATACGCAGTATTTT
v_call: TRBV13
j_call: TRBJ2-3
d_call: .
clone_size: .

cdr3_aa: CSAIGQGLYGYTF
cdr3_nt: TGCAGTGCCATAGGACAGGGCCTCTATGGCTACACCTTC
v_call: TRBV20-1
j_call: TRBJ1-2
d_call: TRBD1
clone_size: .

cdr3_aa: CASSRLAGYVNEQYF
cdr3_nt: TGTGCCAGTTCTCGACTAGCGGGGTATGTTAATGAGCAGTACTTC
v_call: TRBV2
j_call: TRBJ2-5
d_call: TRBD2
clone_size: .